This T cell receptor (beta chain) was identified in a study of control samples from healthy donors and cancer patients. Sequenced by immunoSEQ multiplex PCR; TCRdb stores in-frame clones only, minus some. The data hold 130,000 or so clones, with approximately 94% observed a single time. This CDR3 is built from 14 residues. Germline V gene lookup returns CDR1 SGHDT and CDR2 YYEEEE. Trimming cost V 0 bases and J 2 bases, with 8 bases left between them. This clonotype was obtained from a man in his forties or fifties in good health. The rearrangement joins TRBV5-6 to TRBJ2-5; no definite D call. Input material: blood. The CDR3 protein is CASSLVLEQETQYF. CDR3 sequence (DNA): TGTGCCAGCAGCTTGGTTCTGGAACAAGAGACCCAGTACTTC.